This T cell receptor (beta chain) originates from a study of T cell repertoires in cytomegalovirus infection. Study-level background: It was the public TCR beta signatures that indicated both CMV infection and matching HLA type.

Study-wide points: The study found HLA-C-restricted CMV-specific TCR beta clonotypes dominating the ex vivo response.

This clonotype was counted many times. Its target is unknown. TCRdb used MiXCR to reprocess the reads, holding one entry per CDR3 protein. The table lists around 230,000 distinct CDR3 sequences, around 6.6% of them singletons. Germline values: CDR1 SGHTA, CDR2 FQGTGA. V lost 2 bases and J lost 8; bases outside the gene matches: 9. The CDR3 runs to 15 residues. The receptor was derived from a human donor in good health (CMV status not recorded). Some clones in this sample may be carry-over from other donors' samples. The sample was PBMCs. The V call is TRBV7-3, the J call TRBJ2-1; 7 bases are shared with TRBD2. The CDR3 loop reads CASSLFRGGGYEQFF. For the CDR3, the DNA is TGTGCCAGCAGCTTATTTCGCGGGGGTGGTTATGAGCAGTTCTTC.